Listed below are T cell receptor beta chains from one sample, sequenced in a study of identical twins. TCRdb processed the 5' RACE reads anew with MiXCR; each CDR3 protein has one entry. Of approximately 890,000 distinct CDR3 sequences listed, 9% to 15% are singletons. This same sample was also taken into another study, of yellow fever vaccine responses in identical twins.

Material for sequencing was PBMCs. All receptors derive from a woman aged 18-29 years in good health. CDR3s include the opening cysteine and the closing phenylalanine or tryptophan. Fields, in order: J gene, D gene, clone size, V gene, CDR3 DNA, CDR3 protein. The D gene is left open where the match is weak. The size field is filled for only some rows; it gives once, few, many or a size class.

J gene: TRBJ2-5
D gene: TRBD2
clone size: few
V gene: TRBV10-3
CDR3 DNA: TGTGCCATCAGTACAGCGGGGGGGCAAGAGACCCAGTACTTC
CDR3 protein: CAISTAGGQETQYF

J gene: TRBJ1-6
D gene: TRBD1
clone size: -
V gene: TRBV9
CDR3 DNA: TGTGCCAGCAGCCCCCGACAGGGTACGGATTCACCCCTCCACTTT
CDR3 protein: CASSPRQGTDSPLHF

J gene: TRBJ2-3
D gene: -
clone size: -
V gene: TRBV20-1
CDR3 DNA: TGCAGTGCTGAGGGGTCCACCCAGCAGTATTTT
CDR3 protein: CSAEGSTQQYF

J gene: TRBJ2-5
D gene: TRBD2
clone size: few
V gene: TRBV12-3/TRBV12-4
CDR3 DNA: TGTGCCAGCCTAAGGGTAGCGGGGAGGTGGGAGACCCAGTACTTC
CDR3 protein: CASLRVAGRWETQYF

J gene: TRBJ2-7
D gene: -
clone size: few
V gene: TRBV20-1
CDR3 DNA: TGCAGTGCTAGGAGGGGGAATATCCGCCTCGGGTCCTACGAGCAGTACTTC
CDR3 protein: CSARRGNIRLGSYEQYF

J gene: TRBJ2-2
D gene: TRBD1
clone size: few
V gene: TRBV7-9
CDR3 DNA: TGTGCCATGCTACAGGGGGCCGACGGGGAGCTGTTTTTT
CDR3 protein: CAMLQGADGELFF

J gene: TRBJ1-4
D gene: TRBD1
clone size: many
V gene: TRBV5-1
CDR3 DNA: TGCGCCAGCAGCTTGGGACAGGGCCGAAATGAAAAACTGTTTTTT
CDR3 protein: CASSLGQGRNEKLFF

J gene: TRBJ2-1
D gene: -
clone size: few
V gene: TRBV15
CDR3 DNA: TGTGCCACCAGCATTGGGATTGAGCAGTTCTTC
CDR3 protein: CATSIGIEQFF

J gene: TRBJ2-3
D gene: -
clone size: many
V gene: TRBV15
CDR3 DNA: TGTGCCACCAGCAGGCCGAATTGGGGCACAGATACGCAGTATTTT
CDR3 protein: CATSRPNWGTDTQYF

J gene: TRBJ1-1
D gene: -
clone size: many
V gene: TRBV29-1
CDR3 DNA: TGCAGCGTTGAAGATGGGGTGAGAGCTTTCTTT
CDR3 protein: CSVEDGVRAFF

J gene: TRBJ1-5
D gene: -
clone size: few
V gene: TRBV6-1
CDR3 DNA: TGTGCCAGCGGGCAGGGGCCGAATTTGCCCCAGCATTTT
CDR3 protein: CASGQGPNLPQHF

J gene: TRBJ1-2
D gene: TRBD1
clone size: many
V gene: TRBV5-1
CDR3 DNA: TGCGCCAGCATGGGCAGGGGGAATTCTAACTATGGCTACACCTTC
CDR3 protein: CASMGRGNSNYGYTF

J gene: TRBJ2-1
D gene: -
clone size: many
V gene: TRBV11-2
CDR3 DNA: TGTGCCAGCAGCTCCCAAACAGGGCTTGCTTTATACAATGAGCAGTTCTTC
CDR3 protein: CASSSQTGLALYNEQFF

J gene: TRBJ2-3
D gene: -
clone size: few
V gene: TRBV11-2
CDR3 DNA: TGTGCCAGCAGCTCCAGCCCGAGGGCCGCCATCACAGATACGCAGTATTTT
CDR3 protein: CASSSSPRAAITDTQYF

J gene: TRBJ1-2
D gene: -
clone size: few
V gene: TRBV11-2
CDR3 DNA: TGTGCCAGCAGCTTAGGTCCCCCGGGGGGCCTCTATGGCTACACCTTC
CDR3 protein: CASSLGPPGGLYGYTF

J gene: TRBJ2-2
D gene: TRBD2
clone size: -
V gene: TRBV27
CDR3 DNA: TGTGCCAGCAGTTCCGAGACTAGCGGGGGTGGGGACACCGGGGAGCTGTTTTTT
CDR3 protein: CASSSETSGGGDTGELFF

J gene: TRBJ2-1
D gene: TRBD2
clone size: -
V gene: TRBV10-3
CDR3 DNA: TGTGCCATCAGAGGGGGACTAGCGGGGGTCTCGCAGTTCTTC
CDR3 protein: CAIRGGLAGVSQFF

J gene: TRBJ1-2
D gene: -
clone size: many
V gene: TRBV10-3
CDR3 DNA: TGTGCCATCGGGGGCCCTTATGGCTACACCTTC
CDR3 protein: CAIGGPYGYTF

J gene: TRBJ1-1
D gene: -
clone size: few
V gene: TRBV28
CDR3 DNA: TGTGCCAGCAGTTTATGGGACAGTGAAGCTTTCTTT
CDR3 protein: CASSLWDSEAFF

J gene: TRBJ1-5
D gene: -
clone size: few
V gene: TRBV7-2
CDR3 DNA: TGTGCCAGCAGCTTAGACATCCAATTTAATCAGCCCCAGCATTTT
CDR3 protein: CASSLDIQFNQPQHF

J gene: TRBJ2-1
D gene: TRBD2
clone size: -
V gene: TRBV9
CDR3 DNA: TGTGCCAGCAGCGTAAGACTAGCGGGTGTTGAGCAGTTCTTC
CDR3 protein: CASSVRLAGVEQFF

J gene: TRBJ2-7
D gene: TRBD1
clone size: -
V gene: TRBV9
CDR3 DNA: TGTGCCAGCAGCGTAGACCCTCCGACAGGGCGCGGAGAGCAGTACTTC
CDR3 protein: CASSVDPPTGRGEQYF

J gene: TRBJ1-5
D gene: -
clone size: few
V gene: TRBV6-5
CDR3 DNA: TGTGCCAGCAGTTACTCTCGCGACCGTATTCAGCCCCAGCATTTT
CDR3 protein: CASSYSRDRIQPQHF

J gene: TRBJ1-4
D gene: TRBD1
clone size: few
V gene: TRBV4-1
CDR3 DNA: TGCGCCAGCAGATCTTTTGCGGGGACAGCAAATGAAAAACTGTTTTTT
CDR3 protein: CASRSFAGTANEKLFF

J gene: TRBJ2-5
D gene: -
clone size: -
V gene: TRBV5-1
CDR3 DNA: TGCGCCAGCAGCTTGGCGGGCCGGGCCCCAGAGACCCAGTACTTC
CDR3 protein: CASSLAGRAPETQYF

J gene: TRBJ2-1
D gene: TRBD2
clone size: -
V gene: TRBV6-1
CDR3 DNA: TGTGCCAGCAGTGAAAGGACTAGCGGGGTCAAATACAATGAGCAGTTCTTC
CDR3 protein: CASSERTSGVKYNEQFF

J gene: TRBJ2-7
D gene: TRBD1
clone size: -
V gene: TRBV14
CDR3 DNA: TGTGCCAGCAGCCAAGATTGGACAGGGGGGGTATACGAGCAGTACTTC
CDR3 protein: CASSQDWTGGVYEQYF

J gene: TRBJ2-4
D gene: TRBD1
clone size: many
V gene: TRBV7-8
CDR3 DNA: TGTGCCAGCAGCCCCAGACAGGGGTTAGCCAAAAACATTCAGTACTTC
CDR3 protein: CASSPRQGLAKNIQYF

J gene: TRBJ2-7
D gene: -
clone size: -
V gene: TRBV14
CDR3 DNA: TGTGCCAGCAGCCTTGTCCGAGGTCCCTACGAGCAGTACTTC
CDR3 protein: CASSLVRGPYEQYF

J gene: TRBJ1-2
D gene: -
clone size: -
V gene: TRBV6-1
CDR3 DNA: TGTGCCAGCAGTACGTTGGCCGGGTTTAACTATGGCTACACCTTC
CDR3 protein: CASSTLAGFNYGYTF

J gene: TRBJ2-5
D gene: -
clone size: -
V gene: TRBV24-1
CDR3 DNA: TGTGCCACCAGTGGAGGAGCGGGCTACCTGACGGGAGAGACCCAGTACTTC
CDR3 protein: CATSGGAGYLTGETQYF

J gene: TRBJ2-1
D gene: TRBD2
clone size: few
V gene: TRBV5-6
CDR3 DNA: TGTGCCAGCAGCCCACCTTTAGCGGGGGGCGGATCTGAGCAGTTCTTC
CDR3 protein: CASSPPLAGGGSEQFF

J gene: TRBJ1-2
D gene: -
clone size: few
V gene: TRBV28
CDR3 DNA: TGTGCCAGCAGTTTGACGGGCTCCTTGTTCGGCTACACCTTC
CDR3 protein: CASSLTGSLFGYTF

J gene: TRBJ2-1
D gene: -
clone size: -
V gene: TRBV3-1
CDR3 DNA: TGTGCCAGCAGCCAAGGTTTTAATGAGCAGTTCTTC
CDR3 protein: CASSQGFNEQFF

J gene: TRBJ2-1
D gene: -
clone size: -
V gene: TRBV4-1
CDR3 DNA: TGCGCCAGCAGCCTGAAGTTGCTGTCCAATGAGCAGTTCTTC
CDR3 protein: CASSLKLLSNEQFF

J gene: TRBJ2-1
D gene: TRBD2
clone size: many
V gene: TRBV7-3
CDR3 DNA: TGTGCCAGCAGTCTTCTAGCGGGCACCTACAATGAGCAGTTCTTC
CDR3 protein: CASSLLAGTYNEQFF

J gene: TRBJ1-1
D gene: -
clone size: few
V gene: TRBV5-1
CDR3 DNA: TGCGCCAGCAGCTTGGGGGTAGGGTCGATGAACACTGAAGCTTTCTTT
CDR3 protein: CASSLGVGSMNTEAFF

J gene: TRBJ2-1
D gene: TRBD2
clone size: -
V gene: TRBV4-2
CDR3 DNA: TGTGCCAGCAGCCAAGATATTTGGGGGACTAGCGGGGGCGCGAGCTCCTACAATGAGCAGTTCTTC
CDR3 protein: CASSQDIWGTSGGASSYNEQFF

J gene: TRBJ1-2
D gene: TRBD1
clone size: -
V gene: TRBV20-1
CDR3 DNA: TGCAGTGCTAGGGACAGGGAGCCACATAACTATGGCTACACCTTC
CDR3 protein: CSARDREPHNYGYTF

J gene: TRBJ1-4
D gene: -
clone size: few
V gene: TRBV4-2
CDR3 DNA: TGTGCCAGCAGCCGGGACCGCAACTTGTTTGAAAAACTGTTTTTT
CDR3 protein: CASSRDRNLFEKLFF

J gene: TRBJ2-5
D gene: -
clone size: -
V gene: TRBV18
CDR3 DNA: TGTGCCAGCTCACCTGAGGACAGACTAAACCAAGAGACCCAGTACTTC
CDR3 protein: CASSPEDRLNQETQYF

J gene: TRBJ2-1
D gene: TRBD2
clone size: few
V gene: TRBV5-1
CDR3 DNA: TGCGCCAGCAGCTTGGTGACTAGCGGGGCTTACAATGAGCAGTTCTTC
CDR3 protein: CASSLVTSGAYNEQFF

J gene: TRBJ2-5
D gene: -
clone size: -
V gene: TRBV7-8
CDR3 DNA: TGTGCCAGCAGCTGGGCGGGACAGTTCGGAAAGACCCAGTACTTC
CDR3 protein: CASSWAGQFGKTQYF

J gene: TRBJ2-7
D gene: TRBD2
clone size: -
V gene: TRBV14
CDR3 DNA: TGTGCCAGCAGCCAAACACTAGCGGGACTTGGGCGTACCTACGAGCAGTACTTC
CDR3 protein: CASSQTLAGLGRTYEQYF

J gene: TRBJ2-5
D gene: -
clone size: -
V gene: TRBV7-8
CDR3 DNA: TGTGCCAGCAGCTTAGGCAGGGTTCGAGAGACCCAGTACTTC
CDR3 protein: CASSLGRVRETQYF

J gene: TRBJ2-2
D gene: TRBD2
clone size: many
V gene: TRBV10-2
CDR3 DNA: TGCGCCAGCACTGTAGCGGGAGGGATCACCGGGGAGCTGTTTTTT
CDR3 protein: CASTVAGGITGELFF

J gene: TRBJ1-4
D gene: -
clone size: -
V gene: TRBV4-1
CDR3 DNA: TGCGCCAGCAGCCTCTCGGGGGGGGAGATGGGCGAAAAACTGTTTTTT
CDR3 protein: CASSLSGGEMGEKLFF

J gene: TRBJ2-7
D gene: -
clone size: few
V gene: TRBV5-4
CDR3 DNA: TGTGCCAGCAGAGGGGACCAGAAGTACGAGCAGTACTTC
CDR3 protein: CASRGDQKYEQYF

J gene: TRBJ2-2
D gene: -
clone size: many
V gene: TRBV10-2
CDR3 DNA: TGCGCCAGCACCTTAAGCTTATCCGGGGAGCTGTTTTTT
CDR3 protein: CASTLSLSGELFF

J gene: TRBJ2-1
D gene: -
clone size: -
V gene: TRBV28
CDR3 DNA: TGTGCCAGCAAGGCTAGGGCCAAAAATGAGCAGTTCTTC
CDR3 protein: CASKARAKNEQFF

J gene: TRBJ2-7
D gene: -
clone size: -
V gene: TRBV29-1
CDR3 DNA: TGCAGCGTTCTAGCGAGGAGCTCCTACGAGCAGTACTTC
CDR3 protein: CSVLARSSYEQYF

J gene: TRBJ1-5
D gene: -
clone size: many
V gene: TRBV7-9
CDR3 DNA: TGTGCCAGCAGTATACCAGGTACCAATCAGCCCCAGCATTTT
CDR3 protein: CASSIPGTNQPQHF

J gene: TRBJ2-1
D gene: -
clone size: many
V gene: TRBV7-9
CDR3 DNA: TGTGCCACCGGCCTGGGGGAAGGGCCGTTCTTC
CDR3 protein: CATGLGEGPFF

J gene: TRBJ2-1
D gene: TRBD2
clone size: few
V gene: TRBV6-5
CDR3 DNA: TGTGCCAGCAGTTATGACGGGGGGAGCTCCTACAATGAGCAGTTCTTC
CDR3 protein: CASSYDGGSSYNEQFF

J gene: TRBJ2-1
D gene: TRBD1
clone size: -
V gene: TRBV12-3/TRBV12-4
CDR3 DNA: TGTGCCAGCAGTACAATCGACAGGGGCTCCTACAATGAGCAGTTCTTC
CDR3 protein: CASSTIDRGSYNEQFF

J gene: TRBJ2-7
D gene: -
clone size: few
V gene: TRBV6-1
CDR3 DNA: TGTGCCAGCAGTGAAGCTCCCGCGACTTCCTACGAGCAGTACTTC
CDR3 protein: CASSEAPATSYEQYF

J gene: TRBJ1-2
D gene: -
clone size: -
V gene: TRBV6-2/TRBV6-3
CDR3 DNA: TGTGCCAGCAGTTACTCGGTCTATGGCTACACCTTC
CDR3 protein: CASSYSVYGYTF